This paragraph reports one TCR beta chain. Its antigen is currently unknown. This entry belongs to a study of PD-L1 blockade in urothelial cancer. On the study more broadly: Blood-derived samples held a median approximately 150,000 T cells. Study-level results: Better survival was forecast by a pretreatment blood TCR clonality below the median.

Data came from immunoSEQ multiplex PCR; TCRdb stores just in-frame clones and leaves some out. The table lists tens of thousands of clones, around 90% of them singletons. Time point in this sample: peripheral blood 6 weeks after treatment start. Individual patients had between 1 and 8 samples, taken pretreatment and on-treatment. V gave up 5 bases and J gave up 4 bases; unmatched junction bases: 10. Per germline, CDR1 SGHTA and CDR2 FQGTGA. The CDR3 length is 16 residues. The J gene is TRBJ2-5, the V gene TRBV7-3, with 10 nucleotides matching TRBD1. The sequence was obtained from a woman aged 60-75 years with urothelial cancer. The sequencing used PBMCs, collected around atezolizumab (anti-PD-L1) treatment. The CDR3 sequence is CASSPGMTGGAETQYF. The CDR3, as DNA: TGTGCCAGCAGCCCGGGGATGACAGGGGGCGCAGAGACCCAGTACTTC.